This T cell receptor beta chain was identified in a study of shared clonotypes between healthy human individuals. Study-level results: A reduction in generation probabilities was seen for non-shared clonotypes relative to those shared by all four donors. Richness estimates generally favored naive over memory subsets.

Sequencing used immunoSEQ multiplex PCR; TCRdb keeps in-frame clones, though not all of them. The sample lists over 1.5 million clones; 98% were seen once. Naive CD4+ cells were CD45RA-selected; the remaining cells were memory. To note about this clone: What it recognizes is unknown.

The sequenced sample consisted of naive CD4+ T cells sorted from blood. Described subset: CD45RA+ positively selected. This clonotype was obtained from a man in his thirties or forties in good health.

The CDR3, as DNA: TGTGCCAGTAGACTGCGGATAGGGGGAGGCAGCAATCAGCCCCAGCATTTT. Protein product: CASRLRIGGGSNQPQHF. The chain employs TRBV19 and TRBJ1-5, with D tentatively TRBD1 (6 bases). Germline V gene lookup returns CDR1 LNHDA and CDR2 SQIVND (reference sequence). The V end was cut by 6 bases, the J end by 1 base, with 19 bases between. The CDR3 loop spans 17 amino acids.